This T cell receptor beta chain was sequenced during a study of CD8+CD57+ T cells in acquired aplastic anemia. Study summary: Sorted cells (CD4+ and CD8+) yielded DNA amounts that averaged approximately 3 ug. General study findings and limits: Around 29 shared CD8+ CDR3s appeared highly expressed within patients' immunodominant clones.

Profiles of TCR beta VDJ and CDR3 were generated from a genomic DNA template. TCRdb re-called the reads through MiXCR, storing one row per CDR3 protein. The sample shows roughly 93,000 distinct CDR3 sequences, less than 75% of them seen only once. For this clonotype: Its antigen is unidentified.

Sequencing was done on patients that had shown CD8+CD57+ cell expansion by flow cytometry. The enrolled patients all had severe acquired aplastic anemia. Patients were untreated when blood was sampled. The CDR3 is 14 residues long. Trimming took 4 bases from V and 5 from J; bases not matched to a gene: 6. Germline V gives CDR1 WNHNN, CDR2 SYGVQD (reference sequence). This TCR was recovered from a human donor with aplastic anemia. The J gene is TRBJ2-7, the V gene TRBV10-1; 9 bases fit TRBD1. Sequenced input: sorted CD4+, CD8+, or CD8+CD57+ T cells (not recorded which) from PBMCs. CDR3 residues: CASSAGTGYNEQYF. The DNA of the CDR3 is TGCGCCAGCAGTGCCGGGACAGGGTACAACGAGCAGTACTTC.